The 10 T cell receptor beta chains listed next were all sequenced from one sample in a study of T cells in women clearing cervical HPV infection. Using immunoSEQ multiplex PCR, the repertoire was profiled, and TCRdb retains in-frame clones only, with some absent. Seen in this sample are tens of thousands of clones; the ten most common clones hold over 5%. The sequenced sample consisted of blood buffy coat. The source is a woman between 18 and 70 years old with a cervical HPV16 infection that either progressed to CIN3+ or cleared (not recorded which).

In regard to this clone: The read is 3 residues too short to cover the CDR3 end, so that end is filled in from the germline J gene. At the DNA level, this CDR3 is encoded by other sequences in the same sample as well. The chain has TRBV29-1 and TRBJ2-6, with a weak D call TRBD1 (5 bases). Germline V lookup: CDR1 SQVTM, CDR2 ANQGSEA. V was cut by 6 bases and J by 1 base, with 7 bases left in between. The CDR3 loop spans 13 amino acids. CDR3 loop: CSVRVSGANVLTF. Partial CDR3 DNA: TGCAGCGTCAGGGTATCTGGGGCCAACGTC.

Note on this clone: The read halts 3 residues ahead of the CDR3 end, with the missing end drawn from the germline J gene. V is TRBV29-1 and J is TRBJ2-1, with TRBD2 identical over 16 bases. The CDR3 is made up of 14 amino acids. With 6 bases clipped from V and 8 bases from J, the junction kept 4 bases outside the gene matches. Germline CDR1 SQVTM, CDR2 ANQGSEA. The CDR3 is CSVAGTSGRDEQFF. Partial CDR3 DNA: TGCAGCGTGGCCGGGACTAGCGGGAGGGATGAG.

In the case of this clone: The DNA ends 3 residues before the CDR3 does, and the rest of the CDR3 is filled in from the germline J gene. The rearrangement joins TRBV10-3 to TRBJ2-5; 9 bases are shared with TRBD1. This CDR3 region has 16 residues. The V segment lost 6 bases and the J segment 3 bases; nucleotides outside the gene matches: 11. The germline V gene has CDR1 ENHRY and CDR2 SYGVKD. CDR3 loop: CAISPGTGRGEETQYF. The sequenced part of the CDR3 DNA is TGTGCCATCAGCCCGGGGACAGGGCGAGGGGAAGAGACC.

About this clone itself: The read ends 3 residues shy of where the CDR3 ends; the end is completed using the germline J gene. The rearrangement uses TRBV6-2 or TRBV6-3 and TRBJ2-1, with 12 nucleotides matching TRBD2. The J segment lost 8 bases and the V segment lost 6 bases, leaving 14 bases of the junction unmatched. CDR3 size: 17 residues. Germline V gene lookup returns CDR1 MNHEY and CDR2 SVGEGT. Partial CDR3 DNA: TGTGCCAGCAGCCCCAATCAACGGCTAGCGGGAGGGGATGAG. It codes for CASSPNQRLAGGDE. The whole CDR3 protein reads CASSPNQRLAGGDEQFF.

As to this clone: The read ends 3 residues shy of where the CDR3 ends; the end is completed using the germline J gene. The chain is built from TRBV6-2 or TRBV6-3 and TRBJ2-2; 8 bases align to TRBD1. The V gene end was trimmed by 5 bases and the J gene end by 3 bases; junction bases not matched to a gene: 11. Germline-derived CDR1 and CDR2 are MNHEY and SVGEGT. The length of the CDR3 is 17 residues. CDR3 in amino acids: CASSLDRGEIYTGELFF. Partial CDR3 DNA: TGTGCCAGCAGTCTCGACAGGGGCGAAATATACACCGGGGAG.

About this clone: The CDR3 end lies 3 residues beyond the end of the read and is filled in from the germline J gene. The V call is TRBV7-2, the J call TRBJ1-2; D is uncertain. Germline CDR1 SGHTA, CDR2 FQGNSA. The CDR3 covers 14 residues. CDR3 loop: CASSLSGEAFDYTF. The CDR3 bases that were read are TGTGCCAGCAGCCTTAGCGGGGAGGCCTTCGAC.

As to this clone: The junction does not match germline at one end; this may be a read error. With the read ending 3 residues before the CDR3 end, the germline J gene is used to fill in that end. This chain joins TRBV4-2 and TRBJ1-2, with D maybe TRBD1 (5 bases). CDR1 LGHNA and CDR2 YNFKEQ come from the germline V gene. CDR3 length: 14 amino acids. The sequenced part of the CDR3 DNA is TGCGCCAGCAGCCAAGACGCAGGGAGGTACGGC. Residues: CASSQDAGRYG. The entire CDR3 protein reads CASSQDAGRYGYTF.

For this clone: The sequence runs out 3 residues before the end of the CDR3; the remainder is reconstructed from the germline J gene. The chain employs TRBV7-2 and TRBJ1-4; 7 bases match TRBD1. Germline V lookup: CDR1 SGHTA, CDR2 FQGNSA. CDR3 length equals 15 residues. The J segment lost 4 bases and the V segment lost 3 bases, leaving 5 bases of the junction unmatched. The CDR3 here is CASSFQQGHNEKLFF. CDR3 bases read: TGTGCCAGCAGCTTTCAACAGGGGCATAATGAAAAA.

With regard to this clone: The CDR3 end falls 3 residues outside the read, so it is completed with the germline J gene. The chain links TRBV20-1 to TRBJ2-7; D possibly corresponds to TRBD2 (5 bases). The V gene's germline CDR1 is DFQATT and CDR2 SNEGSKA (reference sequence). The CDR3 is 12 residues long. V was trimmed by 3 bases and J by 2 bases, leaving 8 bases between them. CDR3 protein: CSASGRAYEQYF. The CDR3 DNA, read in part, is TGCAGTGCTAGTGGGCGGGCCTACGAG.

CDR3 DNA, as far as it was read: TGCAGTGCTAGAGCCCAGCGGGAGACCCACATT. The encoded protein is CSARAQRETHI. The whole CDR3 is CSARAQRETHIQYF. The chain carries TRBV20-1 and TRBJ2-4; 8 bases match TRBD2. The read gets to within 3 residues of the CDR3 end, and the germline J gene fills in the rest. V shed 1 base and J 8 bases; nucleotides not matched to a gene: 7. Germline V CDR1 and CDR2: DFQATT, SNEGSKA (reference sequence). This CDR3 has 14 residues.